This TCR beta chain was retrieved from a study of STAT3 mutations in large granular lymphocyte leukemia. Study-level background: Immunosuppressive therapy was given to more than half of T-LGLL patients. General study points: At least one immunodominant TCR beta clonotype appeared in every T-cell large granular lymphocyte leukemia patient.

With regard to this clone: Its antigen is undetermined.

V lost 0 bases and J 4 bases, leaving 1 base between the germline ends. This CDR3 is built from 12 residues. The germline V gene has CDR1 LNHNV and CDR2 YYDKDF (reference sequence). Each sample's TCRbeta library yielded on average roughly 43,000 productive templates. This table comes from immunoSEQ multiplex PCR, and its TCRdb copy is limited to in-frame clones, with some not included. The repertoire has approximately 22,000 clones, roughly 93% of them found once; the top ten carry more than 6%. This rearrangement joins TRBV15 to TRBJ1-3; D remains ambiguous. Sample: peripheral blood mononuclear cells. The clonotype originates from a man between 40 and 49 years old with T-cell large granular lymphocyte leukemia. Some clones in this sample may be carry-over from other donors' samples. The DNA of the CDR3 is TGTGCCACCAGCAGAGAGGGAAACACCATATATTTT. Translating it yields CATSREGNTIYF. Variable domain in full (rest from reference TRBV15 and TRBJ1-3): DAMVIQNPRYQVTQFGKPVTLSCSQTLNHNVMYWYQQKSSQAPKLLFHYYDKDFNNEADTPDNFQSRRPNTSFCFLDIRSPGLGDTAMYLCATSREGNTIYFGEGSWLTVV.